This record covers a single TCR beta chain. The data originate from a study of blood T cell repertoires in COVID-19. Study context: The United States, Italy and Spain were the sources of the acute and convalescent COVID-19 samples. T cells, B-cell-depleted T cells, or PBMCs provided the cDNA or gDNA that served as material.

Original handling: The assay estimated nucleated cells by amplifying reference gene primers. Produced via immunoSEQ multiplex PCR; TCRdb's table is partial and in-frame only. V, J and clone size derive from that table, while D and trimming were established from the DNA sequence. The sample lists approximately 190,000 clones; around nine tenths were seen once. The source material was peripheral blood. The clonotype originates from a man aged 35-49 years with active or convalescent COVID-19.

CDR3 DNA sequence: TGTGCCAGTCGACCAGGGTCGACCACCGGGGAGCTGTTTTTT. Its translation: CASRPGSTTGELFF. The rearrangement uses TRBV19 and TRBJ2-2; the D gene is possibly TRBD1 (5 bases). CDR3 length: 14 amino acids. The ends were cut back, 8 bases at V and 4 bases at J, with 14 bases in the middle. Per germline, CDR1 LNHDA and CDR2 SQIVND (reference sequence).